The source of this TCR beta chain is a study of blood T cell repertoires in COVID-19 (dated by TCRdb to 2018 to 2020). Broadly, across the study: Collaborator samples came from the United States, Italy and Spain and covered acute and convalescent phases of COVID-19. Samples came from the ongoing ImmuneRACE study (first 160 participants) plus 1,254 subjects from 6 global collaborators. The dataset comprised deeply sampled blood TCRbeta repertoires from subjects exposed to, actively infected with, or recovered from COVID-19. Nearly every sample came with metadata listing a de-identified subject ID, COVID-19 status, age in years and sex. The repertoires were made available in a free public database intended to serve as a resource for research on the immune response to SARS-CoV-2. Where available, HLA class I and class II types were obtained from metadata supplied by the sample provider rather than from assay-based typing. The material from the prospective study consisted of cDNA or gDNA derived from T cells, B-cell-depleted T cells, or PBMCs.

TCRbeta CDR3 regions were amplified from genomic DNA using the immunoSEQ Assay, a bias-controlled multiplex PCR. As for the original processing: Nucleated cell counts per sample were estimated from amplification of reference gene primers within the assay. Sequence reads were collapsed and filtered to measure the absolute abundance of every unique TCRbeta CDR3 rearrangement. For each sample, productive Simpson clonality was calculated as the square root of Simpson's diversity index across productive rearrangements. TCRdb took over this immuneACCESS table, retaining in-frame rearrangements with V and J assigned. Such tables are incomplete; in checked studies, under half of the missing clones stem from an unresolved V gene, and the remainder is unexplained. Clone size and V and J calls were adopted from that table, with D and trimming inferred from the DNA. For this sample there are 95,000 to 150,000 clones; approximately 90% appear just once. Of the sample, about 2% is held by the ten largest clones.

Collaborating institutions collected whole blood in K2EDTA tubes following their own protocols. For TCRbeta analysis, collaborator samples were shipped as frozen whole blood, as isolated PBMCs, or as DNA extracted from either sample type. The CDR3 starts with the cysteine, ends with the phenylalanine, and has 18 residues. Of the read, only the CDR3 DNA is kept; its 54 bases are in frame from base 1. V is trimmed back by 0 bases and J by 2 bases, and the junction contains 10 bases that no gene match accounts for. The CDR1 and CDR2 encoded by the germline V gene are SGHTA and FQGNSA. General study outcomes and caveats: The quantity of clinical and demographic metadata differed by source and by participant and was supplied without curation.

In regard to this clone: Its antigen remains unidentified. Base-call qualities are not available, and no considerably larger clone is one nucleotide away.

The source of this sequence is a woman aged 50 to 60 with acute or convalescent COVID-19. The chain joins TRBV7-2 to TRBJ2-5; TRBD1 lines up with 9 middle nucleotides. The sample comprised peripheral blood. CDR3 loop: CASSLASGPGTGQETQYF. The nucleotide sequence reads TGTGCCAGCAGCTTAGCGTCTGGGCCCGGGACAGGGCAAGAGACCCAGTACTTC.